One and the same sample provided the 17 T cell receptor beta chains below, sequenced in a study of ipilimumab plus nivolumab after autologous stem cell transplantation (dated by TCRdb to the early 2020s). Library construction relied on the immunoSEQ multiplex PCR assay. TCRdb's version of the immuneACCESS table is confined to in-frame rearrangements and falls short of the full clone set. An unresolved V gene accounts for under half of the shortfall where checked; the remainder is of unknown origin. A total of around 20,000 clones appear in this sample, 77% of them only once. Around a fifth of the sample rests with the top ten. The sequenced sample was PBMCs, obtained in a trial of ipilimumab plus nivolumab as post-transplant consolidation. Receptor source: a male donor with diffuse large B-cell lymphoma.

This clone occurred many times. The J gene is TRBJ2-2, the V gene TRBV5-1, with 7 bases identical to TRBD2. The CDR3 has 17 residues. V dropped 4 bases and J dropped 2; count of bases not matched to a gene: 11. CDR1 and CDR2 (germline): SGHRS, YFSETQ. This CDR3 is CASSQTKTGGNTGELFF. CDR3 sequence (DNA): TGCGCCAGCAGCCAAACAAAGACGGGGGGAAACACCGGGGAGCTGTTTTTT. The variable domain in full, completed from reference TRBV5-1 and TRBJ2-2, reads KAGVTQTPRYLIKTRGQQVTLSCSPISGHRSVSWYQQTPGQGLQFLFEYFSETQRNKGNFPGRFSGRQFSNSRSEMNVSTLELGDSALYLCASSQTKTGGNTGELFFGEGSRLTVL.

The genes are TRBV25-1 and TRBJ1-2, with 8 nucleotides matching TRBD1. With V trimmed by 3 bases and J by 3 bases, 6 bases remained unmatched. This CDR3 has 15 residues. CDR1 and CDR2 from the germline V gene are MGHDK and SYGVNS. Here the CDR3 DNA reads TGTGCCAGCAGTGACTCAGGACAGGGATACTATGGCTACACCTTC. This codes for CASSDSGQGYYGYTF.

J is TRBJ2-6 and V is TRBV5-1, with TRBD2 as a possible D gene (5 bases). V was clipped by 5 bases and J by 2 bases, with 8 bases between them. The CDR3 covers 14 residues. Germline lookup yields CDR1 SGHRS and CDR2 YFSETQ. For the CDR3, the DNA is TGCGCCAGCAGGGACTCGGCTGGGGCCAACGTCCTGACTTTC. Protein sequence: CASRDSAGANVLTF.

The chain links TRBV5-1 to TRBJ2-6, with D hard to call. This CDR3 is 14 amino acids long. Germline V gives CDR1 SGHRS, CDR2 YFSETQ. Trimming removed 0 bases at V and 2 bases at J, with 3 bases between. CDR3 sequence reads: CASSLAPGANVLTF. CDR3 nucleotide sequence: TGCGCCAGCAGCTTGGCACCTGGGGCCAACGTCCTGACTTTC.

V usage is TRBV28 and J usage is TRBJ2-7, with D possibly being TRBD2 (5 bases). The CDR3 totals 13 residues. CDR1 and CDR2 from the germline V gene are MDHEN and SYDVKM. Between the trimmed V and J ends, which lost 6 bases and 5 bases, there was a span of 14 bases. The chain's CDR3 is CASSQEDPDEQYF. CDR3 in DNA: TGTGCCAGCAGCCAGGAGGACCCCGACGAGCAGTACTTC.

V usage is TRBV7-9 and J usage is TRBJ2-5; TRBD1 matches at 7 bases. This CDR3 is 13 amino acids long. Trimming took 1 base from V and 6 from J; bases not matched to a gene: 2. Germline V lookup: CDR1 SEHNR, CDR2 FQNEAQ (reference sequence). CDR3: CASSLGQGQTQYF. In DNA, the CDR3 is TGTGCCAGCAGCTTAGGACAGGGACAGACCCAGTACTTC.

This clone came up once. This chain connects TRBV7-2 to TRBJ2-1; 8 nucleotides match TRBD2. This CDR3 comprises 15 residues. Losses at the gene ends were 4 bases for V and 4 bases for J; bases not matched to a gene: 6. Germline CDR1 is SGHTA and CDR2 is FQGNSA. The CDR3 loop reads CASSWERGQYNEQFF. The CDR3 nucleotides read TGTGCCAGCAGCTGGGAGCGGGGGCAATACAATGAGCAGTTCTTC. Combining the CDR3 with reference TRBV7-2 and TRBJ2-1 gives the whole variable domain GAGVSQSPSNKVTEKGKDVELRCDPISGHTALYWYRQSLGQGLEFLIYFQGNSAPDKSGLPSDRFSAERTGGSVSTLTIQRTQQEDSAVYLCASSWERGQYNEQFFGPGTRLTVL.

The chain uses TRBV5-1 and TRBJ2-1; TRBD2 aligns across 10 bases. The junction had 9 bases not matched to a gene; V was cut back by 4 bases and J by 5 bases. Germline values: CDR1 SGHRS, CDR2 YFSETQ. The CDR3 has 16 residues. The CDR3 protein is CASSVSLAGKNNEQFF. The CDR3 DNA reads as TGCGCCAGCAGCGTGTCACTAGCGGGGAAGAACAATGAGCAGTTCTTC.

The rearrangement links TRBV30 to TRBJ2-7, with D possibly TRBD2 on 6 matching bases. Germline-derived CDR1 and CDR2 are GTSNPN and SVGIG (reference sequence). This CDR3 has 15 amino acids. V lost 3 bases, J lost 2 bases, and 17 bases lay in between. The CDR3 loop is CAWRRDGAGAYEQYF. CDR3 nucleotide sequence: TGTGCCTGGAGGCGGGACGGGGCTGGGGCCTACGAGCAGTACTTC.

The chain joins TRBV29-1 to TRBJ1-4; no reliable D call. The V and J ends lost 5 bases and 4 bases respectively, with 8 bases between them. This CDR3 is built from 12 residues. Germline V gene data show CDR1 as SQVTM and CDR2 as ANQGSEA. The CDR3 nucleotides read TGCAGCGTTCAAACGTTTAATGAAAAACTGTTTTTT. This encodes CSVQTFNEKLFF.

The genes are TRBV7-6 and TRBJ2-7, with D maybe TRBD2 (5 bases). Germline V lookup: CDR1 SGHVS, CDR2 FNYEAQ. V lost 1 base, J lost 6 bases, and 10 bases lay in between. This CDR3 is 13 amino acids long. For the CDR3, the DNA is TGTGCCAGCAGCTTAGGGTCGGGGTCCGAGCAGTACTTC. Amino acids: CASSLGSGSEQYF.

In the case of this clone: The junction does not match germline at one end; this may be a read error. The V gene is TRBV7-9, the J gene TRBJ2-3; TRBD2 is a possible D gene (6 bases). CDR1 and CDR2 from the germline V gene are SEHNR and FQNEAQ (reference sequence). The CDR3 contains 12 residues. The CDR3 loop is CASQLPIGGRDF. In nucleotides, the CDR3 is TGTGCCAGCCAGCTTCCGATCGGGGGTAGGGATTTT.

V is TRBV28 and J is TRBJ1-5; 7 bases fit TRBD1. The V and J ends lost 2 bases and 9 bases, in that order; junction bases with no gene match: 4. Looked up from germline, CDR1 is MDHEN and CDR2 is SYDVKM. The CDR3 is made up of 13 amino acids. DNA of the CDR3: TGTGCCAGCAGTTTAACAGGGGCTGGGCCCCAGCATTTT. Translation: CASSLTGAGPQHF.

V is TRBV30 and J is TRBJ2-7, with D possibly TRBD1 on 5 matching bases. The CDR3 runs to 12 residues. Per germline, CDR1 GTSNPN and CDR2 SVGIG (reference sequence). Trimming took 4 bases from V and 3 from J, leaving 10 bases between them. CDR3 region: CAWNAGNYEQYF. DNA for the CDR3: TGTGCCTGGAATGCAGGGAACTACGAGCAGTACTTC.

The chain carries TRBV28 and TRBJ1-2; 9 nucleotides agree with TRBD1. V dropped 5 bases and J dropped 4; count of bases not matched to a gene: 14. Germline CDR1 and CDR2: MDHEN and SYDVKM. CDR3 size: 17 residues. The CDR3 DNA reads TGTGCCAGCAGTGAAGGGTGGGGACAGGGACAATTCTATGGCTACACCTTC. Its protein product is CASSEGWGQGQFYGYTF.

This chain uses TRBV9 with TRBJ2-1; D may be TRBD2 (6 bases). CDR3 length: 16 residues. V was shortened by 3 bases and J by 0 bases, with 13 bases between the two germline ends. Germline values: CDR1 SGDLS, CDR2 YYNGEE. The CDR3 nucleotides read TGTGCCAGCAGCGGGGGGGTACAGACCTCCTACAATGAGCAGTTCTTC. This sequence encodes CASSGGVQTSYNEQFF.

The V gene is TRBV7-2, the J gene TRBJ2-3, with D possibly being TRBD2 (5 bases). The germline V gene encodes CDR1 SGHTA and CDR2 FQGNSA. The CDR3 runs to 13 residues. The germline V and J ends were trimmed by 7 bases and 3 bases, with 11 bases remaining between them. CDR3 sequence: CASMAPGTDTQYF. For the CDR3, the DNA is TGTGCCAGCATGGCTCCGGGGACAGATACGCAGTATTTT. The full variable domain, with the rest looked up from reference TRBV7-2 and TRBJ2-3, is GAGVSQSPSNKVTEKGKDVELRCDPISGHTALYWYRQSLGQGLEFLIYFQGNSAPDKSGLPSDRFSAERTGGSVSTLTIQRTQQEDSAVYLCASMAPGTDTQYFGPGTRLTVL.